This TCR beta chain was identified in a study of blood T cell repertoires in COVID-19. Looking at the study overall: Sources were T cells, B-cell-depleted T cells, or PBMCs; the material itself was cDNA or gDNA.

Germline V gene lookup returns CDR1 KGHSH and CDR2 LQKENI. The length of the CDR3 is 15 residues. Trimming removed 2 bases from V and 2 bases from J; junction bases left unmatched: 5. Original handling: How many nucleated cells were present was estimated from reference gene primer amplification. Sequenced by immunoSEQ multiplex PCR; TCRdb stores in-frame clones only, minus some. V and J calls plus clone size are reproduced from that table; the DNA served to infer D and trimming. The sample lists a few hundred thousand clones, 89% occurring once. The recovered donors of Cohort 3 showed two negative PCRs, clearance, or symptom resolution.

The chain joins TRBV18 to TRBJ2-5, with 7 bases fitting TRBD2. The receptor was isolated from a woman under 40 who had recovered from COVID-19. Sequenced sample: PBMCs or T cells enriched from blood (not recorded which). The CDR3 protein is CASSPIGRNQETQYF. DNA of the CDR3: TGTGCCAGCTCACCAATCGGGAGGAATCAAGAGACCCAGTACTTC.